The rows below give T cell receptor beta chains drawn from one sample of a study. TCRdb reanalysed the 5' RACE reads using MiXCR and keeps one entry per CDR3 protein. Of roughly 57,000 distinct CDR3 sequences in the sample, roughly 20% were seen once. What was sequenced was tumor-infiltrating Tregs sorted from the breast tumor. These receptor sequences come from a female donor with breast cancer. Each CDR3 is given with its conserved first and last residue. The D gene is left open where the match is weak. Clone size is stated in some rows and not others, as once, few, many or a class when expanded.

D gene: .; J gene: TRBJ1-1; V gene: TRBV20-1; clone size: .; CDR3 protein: CSAGTGGRTEAFF; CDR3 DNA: TGCAGTGCTGGCACCGGGGGACGCACTGAAGCTTTCTTT
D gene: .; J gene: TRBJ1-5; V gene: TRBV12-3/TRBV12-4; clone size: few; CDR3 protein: CASSLLAGHQPQHF; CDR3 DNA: TGTGCCAGCAGTTTGCTGGCAGGGCATCAGCCCCAGCATTTT
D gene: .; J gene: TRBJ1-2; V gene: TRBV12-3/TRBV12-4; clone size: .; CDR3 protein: CASGTGRGGYTF; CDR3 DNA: TGTGCCAGCGGGACGGGGCGGGGTGGCTACACCTTC
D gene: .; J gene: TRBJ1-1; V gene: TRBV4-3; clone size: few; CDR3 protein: CASSQDTQYTEAFF; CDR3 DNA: TGCGCCAGCAGCCAAGATACTCAGTACACTGAAGCTTTCTTT
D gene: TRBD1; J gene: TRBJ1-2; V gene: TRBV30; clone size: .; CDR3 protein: CAWGTGTNYGYTF; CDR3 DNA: TGTGCCTGGGGGACAGGGACTAACTATGGCTACACCTTC
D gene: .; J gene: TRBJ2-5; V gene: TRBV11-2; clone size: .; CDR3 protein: CASSSYGRNQETQYF; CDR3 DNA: TGTGCCAGCAGCTCTTACGGACGGAATCAAGAGACCCAGTACTTC
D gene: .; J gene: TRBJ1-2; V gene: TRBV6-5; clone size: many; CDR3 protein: CASSYSGGQDSYGYTF; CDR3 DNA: TGTGCCAGCAGTTACTCTGGGGGGCAGGATAGCTATGGCTACACCTTC
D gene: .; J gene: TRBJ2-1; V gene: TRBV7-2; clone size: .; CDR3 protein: CASSTHRGRYNEQFF; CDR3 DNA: TGTGCCAGCAGCACTCATAGGGGTCGGTACAATGAGCAGTTCTTC
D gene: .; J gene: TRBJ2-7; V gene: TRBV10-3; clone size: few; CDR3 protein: CAIKQDSYEQYF; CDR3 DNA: TGTGCCATCAAGCAGGACTCCTACGAGCAGTACTTC
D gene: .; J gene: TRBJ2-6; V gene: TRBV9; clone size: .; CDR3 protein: CASSSSPGTSFSGANVLTF; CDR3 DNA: TGTGCCAGCAGCTCAAGCCCAGGGACTTCTTTTTCTGGGGCCAACGTCCTGACTTTC
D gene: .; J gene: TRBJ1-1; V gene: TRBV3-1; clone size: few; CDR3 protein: CASSQELRETTEAFF; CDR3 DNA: TGTGCCAGCAGCCAAGAACTCCGGGAGACCACTGAAGCTTTCTTT
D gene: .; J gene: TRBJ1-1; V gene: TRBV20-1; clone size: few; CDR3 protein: CSARPPRQVTEAFF; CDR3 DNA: TGCAGTGCTAGACCCCCGAGACAGGTAACTGAAGCTTTCTTT
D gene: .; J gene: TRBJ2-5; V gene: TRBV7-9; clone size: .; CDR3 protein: CASSLVAETQYF; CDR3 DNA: TGTGCCAGCAGCTTAGTTGCGGAGACCCAGTACTTC
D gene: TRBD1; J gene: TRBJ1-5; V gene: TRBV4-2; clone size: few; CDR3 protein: CASSPPGQPNQPQHF; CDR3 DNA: TGTGCCAGCAGCCCGCCGGGACAGCCAAATCAGCCCCAGCATTTT
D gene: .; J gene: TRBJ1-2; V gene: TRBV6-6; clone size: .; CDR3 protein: CASRSSGGAGYTF; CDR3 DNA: TGTGCCAGCAGGTCATCGGGGGGCGCCGGCTACACCTTC
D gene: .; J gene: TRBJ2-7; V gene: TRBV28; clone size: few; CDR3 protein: CASSFQRGRYSYEQYF; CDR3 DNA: TGTGCCAGCAGTTTTCAGAGGGGTAGGTACTCCTACGAGCAGTACTTC
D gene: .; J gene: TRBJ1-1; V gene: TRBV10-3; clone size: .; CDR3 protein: CAIGSERNTEAFF; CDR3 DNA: TGTGCCATCGGGAGTGAGCGGAACACCGAAGCTTTCTTT
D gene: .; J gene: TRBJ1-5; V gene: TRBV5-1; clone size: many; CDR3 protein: CASSLSGNQPQHF; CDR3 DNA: TGCGCCAGCAGCTTGTCAGGCAATCAGCCCCAGCATTTT
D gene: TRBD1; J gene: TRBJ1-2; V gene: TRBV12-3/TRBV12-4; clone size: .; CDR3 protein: CASSFDRVNYGYTF; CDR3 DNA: TGTGCCAGCAGTTTCGACAGGGTGAATTATGGCTACACCTTC
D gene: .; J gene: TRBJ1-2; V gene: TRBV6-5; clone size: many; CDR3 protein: CASSPGPRLYGYTF; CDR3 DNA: TGTGCCAGCAGTCCCGGTCCCCGTCTATATGGCTACACCTTC
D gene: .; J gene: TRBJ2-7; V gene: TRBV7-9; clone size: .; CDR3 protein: CASSLFKGGSYEQYF; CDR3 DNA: TGTGCCAGCAGCTTATTTAAAGGCGGCTCCTACGAGCAGTACTTC
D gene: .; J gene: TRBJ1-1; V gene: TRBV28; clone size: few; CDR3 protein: CASSLARSAFF; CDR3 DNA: TGTGCCAGCAGTTTGGCAAGGTCCGCTTTCTTT
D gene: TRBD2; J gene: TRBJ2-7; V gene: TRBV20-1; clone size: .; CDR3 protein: CSARDPSAGGGIEYF; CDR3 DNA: TGCAGTGCTAGAGATCCATCGGCGGGAGGTGGGATCGAGTACTTC
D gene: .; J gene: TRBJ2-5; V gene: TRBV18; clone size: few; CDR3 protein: CASSPDGPETQYF; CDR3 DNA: TGTGCCAGCTCACCGGATGGGCCAGAGACCCAGTACTTC
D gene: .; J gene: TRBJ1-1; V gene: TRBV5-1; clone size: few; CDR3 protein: CASSLQTDDTEAFF; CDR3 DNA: TGCGCCAGCAGCCTTCAGACGGATGACACTGAAGCTTTCTTT
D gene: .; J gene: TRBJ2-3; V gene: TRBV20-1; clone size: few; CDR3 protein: CSASAASGGGADTQYF; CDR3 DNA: TGCAGTGCTAGTGCAGCTAGCGGAGGGGGAGCAGATACGCAGTATTTT
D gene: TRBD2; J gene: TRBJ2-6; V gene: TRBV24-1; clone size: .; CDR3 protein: CATSDPGLAGVSGANVLTF; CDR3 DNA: TGTGCCACCAGTGACCCCGGACTAGCGGGAGTATCTGGGGCCAACGTCCTGACTTTC
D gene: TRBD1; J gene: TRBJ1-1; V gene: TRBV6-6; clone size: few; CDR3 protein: CASRTGGRGTEAFF; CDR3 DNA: TGTGCCAGCAGAACAGGGGGCCGGGGCACTGAAGCTTTCTTT
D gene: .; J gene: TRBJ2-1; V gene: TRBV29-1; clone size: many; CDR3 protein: CSVPRASADYNEQFF; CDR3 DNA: TGCAGCGTGCCGAGGGCCTCCGCGGACTACAATGAGCAGTTCTTC
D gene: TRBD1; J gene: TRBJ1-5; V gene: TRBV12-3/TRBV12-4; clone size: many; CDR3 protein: CASRGQAAGNQPQHF; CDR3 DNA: TGTGCCAGCAGGGGACAGGCGGCGGGCAATCAGCCCCAGCATTTT
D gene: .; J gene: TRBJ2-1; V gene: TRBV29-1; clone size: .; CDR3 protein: CSVEPANEQFF; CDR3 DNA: TGCAGCGTCGAACCAGCGAATGAGCAGTTCTTC
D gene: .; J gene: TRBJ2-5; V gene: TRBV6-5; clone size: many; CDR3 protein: CASSYGSLQETQYF; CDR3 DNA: TGTGCCAGCAGTTACGGCAGCCTCCAAGAGACCCAGTACTTC